This is a list of T cell receptor beta chains from one sample in a study of T cells in Graves' hyperthyroidism and ophthalmopathy. TCRdb reprocessed the multiplex PCR reads via MiXCR and lists one record per CDR3 protein. The table has approximately 620,000 distinct CDR3 sequences, approximately 15% seen once; the top ten hold around 3.5%. Sequenced: blood. The source of these receptors is a woman in her thirties or forties with Graves' ophthalmopathy. Both conserved end residues are part of each CDR3. D genes are given only for firm matches. Clone size is stated in some rows and not others, as once, few, many or a class when expanded.

TRBJ2-2	TRBV12-3/TRBV12-4	many	.	CASRGLANTGELFF	TGTGCCAGCAGAGGGCTGGCGAACACCGGGGAGCTGTTTTTT
TRBJ2-3	TRBV29-1	many	.	CSAGGGERDTQYF	TGCAGCGCTGGCGGAGGGGAGCGCGATACGCAGTATTTT
TRBJ2-6	TRBV11-2	.	.	CASSSLWRANVLTF	TGTGCCAGCAGCAGTCTTTGGCGAGCCAACGTCCTGACTTTC
TRBJ1-3	TRBV10-3	once	.	CATEQGPSGNTIYF	TGTGCCACCGAACAGGGCCCCTCTGGAAACACCATATATTTT
TRBJ2-5	TRBV20-1	few	.	CSAREDGRSFGETQYF	TGCAGTGCTAGAGAAGACGGACGGAGTTTCGGGGAGACCCAGTACTTC
TRBJ2-7	TRBV20-1	many	TRBD2	CSARSGTPPYEQYF	TGCAGTGCTCGCAGCGGGACCCCCCCCTACGAGCAGTACTTC
TRBJ1-2	TRBV10-3	few	.	CAISELQGNLGYTF	TGTGCCATCAGTGAACTTCAGGGGAATCTTGGCTACACCTTC
TRBJ1-2	TRBV3-1	.	.	CASSQVGGRDGYTF	TGTGCCAGCAGCCAAGTGGGGGGCCGGGATGGCTACACCTTC
TRBJ2-2	TRBV20-1	few	TRBD2	CSVQRGGPDTGELFF	TGCAGTGTTCAGCGGGGGGGTCCGGACACCGGGGAGCTGTTTTTT
TRBJ2-3	TRBV7-9	many	TRBD2	CASSLGGASGFTDTQYF	TGTGCCAGCAGCTTAGGCGGGGCTAGCGGATTCACAGATACGCAGTATTTT
TRBJ2-1	TRBV19	.	.	CASSIRSGGDHEQFF	TGTGCCAGTAGTATCCGTAGTGGGGGAGATCATGAGCAGTTCTTC
TRBJ1-1	TRBV5-1	few	TRBD1	CASSRWTGRTEAFF	TGCGCCAGCAGCCGATGGACAGGGAGGACTGAAGCTTTCTTT
TRBJ2-1	TRBV7-2	many	TRBD1	CASTLQGPSSDEQFF	TGTGCCAGCACCCTACAGGGGCCATCTTCGGATGAGCAGTTCTTC
TRBJ2-1	TRBV12-3/TRBV12-4	many	TRBD1	CASSKPGQGAYEQFF	TGTGCCAGCAGTAAACCGGGACAGGGGGCATATGAGCAGTTCTTC
TRBJ2-5	TRBV29-1	many	.	CSVESVIQETQYF	TGCAGCGTTGAATCGGTCATCCAAGAGACCCAGTACTTC
TRBJ2-1	TRBV5-1	many	.	CASSGGHPRVNEQFF	TGCGCCAGCAGCGGGGGACACCCGAGGGTCAATGAGCAGTTCTTC
TRBJ2-6	TRBV28	few	.	CASSPHSGANVLTF	TGTGCCAGCAGTCCTCACTCTGGGGCCAACGTCCTGACTTTC
TRBJ1-3	TRBV4-2	few	.	CASRNLGSGNTIYF	TGTGCCAGCAGGAACCTTGGCTCTGGAAACACCATATATTTT
TRBJ1-2	TRBV18	.	.	CASSPTPRDGYGYTF	TGTGCCAGCTCACCAACCCCTCGGGACGGCTATGGCTACACCTTC
TRBJ2-7	TRBV28	many	.	CASKSGTFTRQYF	TGTGCCAGCAAATCGGGGACCTTTACGAGGCAGTACTTC
TRBJ1-1	TRBV20-1	many	TRBD1	CSAFSGTALGTEAFF	TGCAGTGCTTTTTCAGGGACAGCCCTGGGAACTGAAGCTTTCTTT
TRBJ1-5	TRBV6-2/TRBV6-3	.	.	CASAHWDSPGPQHF	TGTGCCAGCGCGCATTGGGACTCCCCGGGGCCCCAGCATTTT
TRBJ2-3	TRBV5-1	few	.	CACSPGLYTDTQYF	TGCGCCTGCTCGCCGGGACTGTACACAGATACGCAGTATTTT